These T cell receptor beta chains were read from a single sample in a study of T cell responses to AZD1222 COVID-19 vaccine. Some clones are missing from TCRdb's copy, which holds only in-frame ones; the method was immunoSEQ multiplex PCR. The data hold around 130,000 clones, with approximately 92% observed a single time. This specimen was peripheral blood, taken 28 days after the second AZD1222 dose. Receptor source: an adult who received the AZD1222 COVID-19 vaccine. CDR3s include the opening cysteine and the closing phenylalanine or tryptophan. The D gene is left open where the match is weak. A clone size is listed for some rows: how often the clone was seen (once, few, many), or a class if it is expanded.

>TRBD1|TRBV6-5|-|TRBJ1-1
CASSTGELAFF
TGTGCCAGCAGCACAGGGGAATTAGCTTTCTTT
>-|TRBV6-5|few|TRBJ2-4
CASSYLDSQYF
TGTGCCAGCAGTTACTTGGACAGTCAGTACTTC
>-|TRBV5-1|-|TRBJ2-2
CASSLAYGSGTGELFF
TGCGCCAGCAGCTTGGCCTACGGGAGTGGTACCGGGGAGCTGTTTTTT
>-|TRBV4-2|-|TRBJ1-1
CASSQELMRNTEAFF
TGTGCCAGCAGCCAAGAGCTTATGCGGAACACTGAAGCTTTCTTT
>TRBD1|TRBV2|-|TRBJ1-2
CASSQGRQGSGYTF
TGTGCCAGCAGCCAGGGAAGACAGGGTAGCGGCTACACCTTC
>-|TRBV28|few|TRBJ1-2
CASRSHRQVGGGYTF
TGTGCCAGCAGATCCCACCGACAGGTTGGAGGTGGCTACACCTTC
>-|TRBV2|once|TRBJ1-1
CASTSSGGGTEAFF
TGTGCCAGCACCTCCTCGGGGGGTGGAACTGAAGCTTTCTTT
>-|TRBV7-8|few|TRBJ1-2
CASSSGTEIYGYTF
TGTGCCAGCAGCTCCGGGACGGAAATCTATGGCTACACCTTC
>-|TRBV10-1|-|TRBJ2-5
CASSEGSAVETQYF
TGCGCCAGCAGTGAGGGTTCTGCGGTTGAGACCCAGTACTTC
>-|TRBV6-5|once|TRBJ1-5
CASKIGPYSNQPQHF
TGTGCCAGCAAGATAGGGCCATATAGCAATCAGCCCCAGCATTTT
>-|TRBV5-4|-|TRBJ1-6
CAFKARGRAYNSPLHF
TGTGCCTTTAAAGCCCGGGGAAGGGCCTATAATTCACCCCTCCACTTT
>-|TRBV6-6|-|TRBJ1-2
CASSRHYGYTF
TGTGCCAGCAGCCGACACTATGGCTACACCTTC
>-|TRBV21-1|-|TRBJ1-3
CARAQGVGNTIYF
TGTGCCAGAGCCCAGGGTGTTGGAAACACCATATATTTT
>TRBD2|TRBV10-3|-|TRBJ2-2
CAISRRAGAVTGELFF
TGTGCCATCAGTCGGCGAGCGGGGGCGGTCACCGGGGAGCTGTTTTTT
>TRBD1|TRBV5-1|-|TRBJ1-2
CASSSRTGGATNYGYTF
TGCGCCAGCAGCTCAAGGACAGGGGGGGCCACTAACTATGGCTACACCTTC
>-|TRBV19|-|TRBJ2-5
CASSIGSRARETQYF
TGTGCCAGTAGTATAGGTAGCAGGGCGCGGGAGACCCAGTACTTC
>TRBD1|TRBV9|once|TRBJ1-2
CASSVGGTGSNYGYTF
TGTGCCAGCAGCGTAGGGGGGACAGGCTCGAACTATGGCTACACCTTC
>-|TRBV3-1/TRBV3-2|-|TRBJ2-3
CASSPQEGAGDTDTQYF
TGTGCCAGCAGCCCCCAAGAGGGGGCGGGAGACACAGATACGCAGTATTTT
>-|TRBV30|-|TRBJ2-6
CAWSVPGRTSGANVLTF
TGTGCCTGGAGTGTACCGGGACGGACCTCTGGGGCCAACGTCCTGACTTTC
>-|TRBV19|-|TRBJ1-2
CASSITGDPYGYTF
TGTGCCAGTAGTATAACGGGGGACCCCTATGGCTACACCTTC
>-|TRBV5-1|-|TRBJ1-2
CASSLGVTDGPYGYTF
TGCGCCAGCAGCTTGGGAGTGACGGACGGTCCCTATGGCTACACCTTC
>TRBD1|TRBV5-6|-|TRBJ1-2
CASSLFGTGDGYTF
TGTGCCAGCAGCTTGTTCGGGACAGGGGATGGCTACACCTTC
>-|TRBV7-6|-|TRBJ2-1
CASSSFAGNSYNEQFF
TGTGCCAGCAGCTCCTTTGCGGGAAACTCCTACAATGAGCAGTTCTTC
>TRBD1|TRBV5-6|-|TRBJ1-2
CASSSLDRAYGYTF
TGTGCCAGCAGCTCCTTAGACAGGGCCTATGGCTACACCTTC
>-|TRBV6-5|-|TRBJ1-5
CASRDTLGQPQHF
TGTGCCAGCCGGGACACCTTGGGTCAGCCCCAGCATTTT
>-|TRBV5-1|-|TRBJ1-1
CASSPGDKANTEAFF
TGCGCCAGCAGCCCGGGGGACAAAGCGAACACTGAAGCTTTCTTT
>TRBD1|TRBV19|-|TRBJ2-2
CASSFRTGRRTGELFF
TGTGCCAGTAGTTTTCGGACAGGGAGGCGGACCGGGGAGCTGTTTTTT
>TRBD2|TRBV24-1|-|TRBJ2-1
CATSDFRGRNEQFF
TGTGCCACCAGTGATTTTCGCGGGAGAAATGAGCAGTTCTTC
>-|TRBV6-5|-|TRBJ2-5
CASSISEGQETQYF
TGTGCCAGCAGTATCAGTGAGGGGCAAGAGACCCAGTACTTC